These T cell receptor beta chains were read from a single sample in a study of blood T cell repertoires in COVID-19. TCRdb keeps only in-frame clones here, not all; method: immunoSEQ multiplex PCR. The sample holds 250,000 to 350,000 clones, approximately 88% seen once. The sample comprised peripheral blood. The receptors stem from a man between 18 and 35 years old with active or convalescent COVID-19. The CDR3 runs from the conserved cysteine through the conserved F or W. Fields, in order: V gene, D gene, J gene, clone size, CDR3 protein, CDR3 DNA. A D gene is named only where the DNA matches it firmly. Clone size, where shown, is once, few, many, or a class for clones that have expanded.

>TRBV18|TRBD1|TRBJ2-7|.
CASSPIPGQSSYEQYF
TGTGCCAGCTCACCCATACCGGGACAGTCCTCCTACGAGCAGTACTTC
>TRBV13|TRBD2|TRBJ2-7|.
CASSQLAGGYEQYF
TGTGCCAGCAGCCAACTAGCGGGGGGCTACGAGCAGTACTTC
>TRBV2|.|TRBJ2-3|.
CASSETTRGGADTQYF
TGTGCCAGCAGTGAAACGACGAGGGGGGGCGCAGATACGCAGTATTTT
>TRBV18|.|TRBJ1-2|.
CASSPPVQGNGYTF
TGTGCCAGCTCACCACCGGTGCAGGGGAATGGCTACACCTTC
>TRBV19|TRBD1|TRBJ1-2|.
CASNPGQGNYGYTF
TGTGCCAGTAACCCGGGACAGGGGAACTATGGCTACACCTTC
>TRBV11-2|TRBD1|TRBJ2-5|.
CASSLGDRDAETQYF
TGTGCCAGCAGCTTAGGGGACAGGGATGCGGAGACCCAGTACTTC
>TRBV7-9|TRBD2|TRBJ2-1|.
CASSFDGLAGASYNEQFF
TGTGCCAGCAGCTTCGATGGACTAGCGGGGGCGTCCTACAATGAGCAGTTCTTC
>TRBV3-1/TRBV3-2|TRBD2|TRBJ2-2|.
CASNHLPGGGEAGELFF
TGTGCCAGCAACCATCTTCCCGGCGGGGGGGAGGCCGGGGAGCTGTTTTTT
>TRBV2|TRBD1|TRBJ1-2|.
CASSETGDGYTF
TGTGCCAGCAGTGAAACAGGGGATGGCTACACCTTC
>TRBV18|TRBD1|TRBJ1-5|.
CASSPPTGERNQPQHF
TGTGCCAGCTCACCACCGACAGGGGAACGGAATCAGCCCCAGCATTTT
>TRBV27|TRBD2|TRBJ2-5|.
CASSATGTSFRETQYF
TGTGCCAGCAGTGCCACCGGGACTAGTTTCCGAGAGACCCAGTACTTC
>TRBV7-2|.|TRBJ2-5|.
CASSGETQYF
TGTGCCAGCAGCGGCGAGACCCAGTACTTC
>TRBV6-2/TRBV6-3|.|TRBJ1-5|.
CASSYEGSAVKQPQHF
TGTGCCAGCAGTTATGAAGGCTCTGCGGTGAAGCAGCCCCAGCATTTT
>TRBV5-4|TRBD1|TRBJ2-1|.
CASSKRQGAGNNEQFF
TGTGCCAGCAGCAAAAGACAGGGGGCCGGGAACAATGAGCAGTTCTTC
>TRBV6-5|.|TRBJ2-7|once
CASSKHLQGQRYF
TGTGCCAGCAGTAAACATTTACAGGGCCAGCGGTACTTC
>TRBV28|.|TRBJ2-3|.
CASSLAGASTDTQYF
TGTGCCAGCAGTTTGGCGGGGGCCTCCACAGATACGCAGTATTTT
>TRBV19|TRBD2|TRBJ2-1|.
CASSGRGASYNEQFF
TGTGCCAGTAGTGGGCGGGGGGCCTCCTACAATGAGCAGTTCTTC
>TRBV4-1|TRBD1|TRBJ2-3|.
CASRQGIGRPDTQYF
TGCGCCAGCAGACAGGGGATCGGCCGGCCAGATACGCAGTATTTT
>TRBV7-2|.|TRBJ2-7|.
CASSPGRLSDSYEQYF
TGTGCCAGCAGCCCAGGGAGGCTATCGGATTCCTACGAGCAGTACTTC
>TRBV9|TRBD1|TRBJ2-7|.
CASSPMDRVDEQYF
TGTGCCAGCAGCCCAATGGACAGGGTCGACGAGCAGTACTTC
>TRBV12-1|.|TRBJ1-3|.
CASSHEGVGNTIYF
TGTGCCAGCAGCCATGAAGGGGTTGGAAACACCATATATTTT
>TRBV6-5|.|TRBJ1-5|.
CASKVAGNQPQHF
TGTGCCAGCAAGGTAGCGGGCAATCAGCCCCAGCATTTT
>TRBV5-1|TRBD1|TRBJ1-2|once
CASSLGDREIKGYTF
TGCGCCAGCAGCTTGGGAGACAGGGAAATAAAGGGCTACACCTTC
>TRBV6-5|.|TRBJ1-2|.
CASSYSDWSGGSGYTF
TGTGCCAGCAGTTACTCGGACTGGTCCGGGGGGTCTGGCTACACCTTC
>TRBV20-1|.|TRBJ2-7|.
CSASTIPSSYEQYF
TGCAGTGCTAGTACCATCCCCAGCTCCTACGAGCAGTACTTC
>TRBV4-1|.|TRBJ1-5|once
CASSPGEGYQPQHF
TGCGCCAGCAGCCCGGGGGAGGGGTATCAGCCCCAGCATTTT